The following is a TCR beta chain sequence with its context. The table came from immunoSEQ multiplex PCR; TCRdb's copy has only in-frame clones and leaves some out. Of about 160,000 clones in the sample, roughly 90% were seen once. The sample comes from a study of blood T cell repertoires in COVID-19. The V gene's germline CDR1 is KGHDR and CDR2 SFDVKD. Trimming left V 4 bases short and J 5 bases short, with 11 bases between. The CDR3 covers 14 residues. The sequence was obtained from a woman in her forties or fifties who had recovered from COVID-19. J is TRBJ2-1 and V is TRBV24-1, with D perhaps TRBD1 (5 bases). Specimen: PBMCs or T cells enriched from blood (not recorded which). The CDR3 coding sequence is TGTGCCACCAGTGAGGCGACAGTTAACAATGAGCAGTTCTTC. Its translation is CATSEATVNNEQFF.